These 31 T cell receptor beta chains originate from one sample sequenced in a study of blood T cell repertoires in COVID-19. TCRdb's copy holds only in-frame clones and misses some; the assay was immunoSEQ multiplex PCR. Of some 87,000 clones in the sample, 84% were seen once. The specimen was peripheral blood. The receptors here all came from a human donor in a cohort sampled during active COVID-19.

J is TRBJ1-5 and V is TRBV2; 8 bases fit TRBD1. V gave up 5 bases and J gave up 2 bases; unmatched junction bases: 8. This CDR3 comprises 16 residues. The germline V gene has CDR1 SNHLY and CDR2 FYNNEI. The CDR3 sequence is CASSFQGALGNQPQHF. The CDR3 DNA reads TGTGCCAGCAGTTTCCAGGGGGCGCTGGGCAATCAGCCCCAGCATTTT. Looking up the rest from reference TRBV2 and TRBJ1-5 gives the full variable domain: EPEVTQTPSHQVTQMGQEVILRCVPISNHLYFYWYRQILGQKVEFLVSFYNNEISEKSEIFDDQFSVERPDGSNFTLKIRSTKLEDSAMYFCASSFQGALGNQPQHFGDGTRLSIL.

This clone was detected once. V is TRBV3-1 (or the pseudogene TRBV3-2) and J is TRBJ1-2; D gene uncertain. Germline CDR1 and CDR2: LGHDT and YNNKEL (reference sequence). This CDR3 is built from 15 residues. V dropped 1 base and J dropped 4 bases, with 13 bases sitting between them. This chain's CDR3 is CASSQGAEGVYGYTF. The CDR3, as DNA: TGTGCCAGCAGCCAAGGGGCGGAGGGTGTCTATGGCTACACCTTC.

The chain couples TRBV18 to TRBJ1-2; no clear D gene. Per germline, CDR1 KGHSH and CDR2 LQKENI. This CDR3 region has 14 residues. V lost 5 bases and J lost 2, with 12 bases in between. In DNA form, the CDR3 reads TGTGCCAGCTCAACCAGCGCCGTGAACTATGGCTACACCTTC. Translating gives CASSTSAVNYGYTF.

The chain combines TRBV5-1 with TRBJ2-7; D not resolved. The CDR3 loop spans 12 amino acids. Germline-derived CDR1 and CDR2 are SGHRS and YFSETQ. Trimming shortened V by 4 bases and J by 1 base, and 6 bases separated the two germline ends. This chain's CDR3 is CASSPSSYEQYF. The CDR3, as DNA: TGCGCCAGCAGCCCCTCTTCCTACGAGCAGTACTTC.

Concerning this clone: A junction end diverges from the germline sequence, so it may reflect a read error. This chain uses TRBV7-3 with TRBJ2-7; D is ambiguous. The V gene's germline CDR1 is SGHTA and CDR2 FQGTGA. The CDR3 has 14 amino acids. CDR3 sequence: CASGLSNDFNEQYF. CDR3 nucleotides: TGTGCCAGCGGCTTAAGCAATGACTTCAACGAGCAGTACTTC.

The V and J genes are TRBV7-9 and TRBJ2-5; 11 positions agree with TRBD1. This CDR3 is 17 amino acids long. Trimming took 5 bases from V and 2 from J; bases not matched to a gene: 10. From germline, CDR1 is SEHNR and CDR2 FQNEAQ (reference sequence). The CDR3 reads CASSTWTGGVGQETQYF. The DNA of the CDR3 is TGTGCCAGCAGCACTTGGACAGGGGGCGTTGGGCAAGAGACCCAGTACTTC.

This chain uses TRBV7-9 with TRBJ1-1, with unresolved D. Trimming pared 1 base from V and 5 bases from J, leaving 14 bases between. The germline CDR1 and CDR2 sequences are SEHNR and FQNEAQ (reference sequence). This CDR3 is built from 15 residues. CDR3 residues: CASSLVPQKKTEAFF. In nucleotides, the CDR3 is TGTGCCAGCAGCTTAGTGCCACAGAAAAAGACTGAAGCTTTCTTT.

The gene calls are TRBV21-1 and TRBJ2-3; the table's D call of TRBD2 was not tested on the DNA. TRBV21-1 has pseudogene status. The CDR3 spans 18 residues. CDR3 protein: CASSEKGVAGTSTDTQYF. The DNA for the CDR3 is TGTGCCAGCAGCGAAAAGGGGGTAGCGGGGACTAGCACAGATACGCAGTATTTT.

The chain is built from TRBV28 and TRBJ2-7, with D uncertain. This CDR3 is built from 12 residues. Deletions cut 5 bases from V and 7 bases from J, with 12 bases between. Germline V gives CDR1 MDHEN, CDR2 SYDVKM. The CDR3 region has the DNA TGTGCCAGCAGTCCGCCCCCCGGGGAGCAGTACTTC. It codes for CASSPPPGEQYF.

This chain links TRBV9 with TRBJ1-5; D is possibly TRBD1 (5 bases). The CDR3 is 14 amino acids. V lost 0 bases, J lost 7 bases, and 11 bases lay in between. CDR1 is SGDLS, CDR2 YYNGEE, per germline. CDR3 DNA: TGTGCCAGCAGCGTAGGTGGGGCCGCCCAGCCCCAGCATTTT. Its protein product is CASSVGGAAQPQHF.

V usage is TRBV18 and J usage is TRBJ2-7; 7 bases fit TRBD1. Unmatched junction bases numbered 9, after V lost 0 bases and J lost 7 bases. The CDR3 is 15 residues long. In germline, CDR1 is KGHSH, CDR2 LQKENI. In DNA, the CDR3 is TGTGCCAGCTCACCACCAATGGGACAGATTTCGGAGCAGTACTTC. Its protein product is CASSPPMGQISEQYF.

The V gene is TRBV28, the J gene TRBJ2-1; D is possibly TRBD2 (6 bases). The CDR3 is 15 amino acids. Trimming took off 8 bases at V and 4 bases at J, with 18 bases between the two ends. Germline loops: CDR1 MDHEN, CDR2 SYDVKM. Here the CDR3 DNA reads TGTGCCAGCGCTCGCCTAGCGTCCGGATACAATGAGCAGTTCTTC. Its protein product is CASARLASGYNEQFF.

In its sample, this clone was seen once. The chain uses TRBV7-8 and TRBJ1-2; D is uncertain. V lost 0 bases and J 4 bases, leaving 6 bases between the germline ends. This CDR3 spans 13 amino acids. Germline CDR1 is SGHVS and CDR2 is FQNEAQ. CDR3 sequence: CASSLAFGYGYTF. For the CDR3, the DNA is TGTGCCAGCAGCTTAGCGTTCGGCTATGGCTACACCTTC.

The CDR3 protein is CASSPVGGETQYF. The CDR3 DNA follows: TGTGCCAGCAGCCCGGTGGGGGGGGAGACCCAGTACTTC. The chain carries TRBV7-2 and TRBJ2-5, with 7 nucleotides matching TRBD2. The CDR3 is made up of 13 amino acids. CDR1 and CDR2 (germline): SGHTA, FQGNSA. Trimming at V came to 5 bases and at J to 5 bases, leaving 5 bases not matched to a gene.

This clone was detected only once. The chain uses TRBV3-1 (or the pseudogene TRBV3-2) and TRBJ1-2, with D possibly matching TRBD1 (6 bases). V lost 5 bases to trimming and J lost 4 bases, with 11 bases between them. The CDR3 contains 13 residues. Germline-derived CDR1 and CDR2 are LGHDT and YNNKEL (reference sequence). The CDR3 loop is CASSSWTVYGYTF. CDR3 bases: TGTGCCAGCAGCTCCTGGACAGTCTATGGCTACACCTTC.

This clone was detected a few times. The chain couples TRBV15 to TRBJ2-7, with 10 bases fitting TRBD1. The V gene end was trimmed by 3 bases and the J gene end by 5 bases; junction bases not matched to a gene: 7. This CDR3 is built from 15 residues. CDR1 LNHNV and CDR2 YYDKDF come from the germline V gene (reference sequence). The CDR3 loop is CATSSPTGTGDEQYF. The CDR3 DNA is TGTGCCACCAGCAGCCCTACCGGGACAGGGGACGAGCAGTACTTC.

The chain has TRBV7-8 and TRBJ1-2; no definite D call. Germline V gene sequence: CDR1 SGHVS, CDR2 FQNEAQ. The CDR3 length is 12 residues. The V gene lost 3 bases and the J gene lost 5 bases, with 7 bases spanning the gap. The CDR3 spells CASSFSSYGYTF. In nucleotides, the CDR3 is TGTGCCAGCAGCTTCTCCAGTTATGGCTACACCTTC.

CDR3 in amino acids: CASSPLGGNSPLHF. The CDR3 DNA is TGTGCCAGCAGTCCACTCGGCGGAAATTCACCCCTCCACTTT. V gene TRBV6-6 combines with J gene TRBJ1-6; no clear D. V was clipped by 5 bases and J by 7 bases, with 12 bases between them. Germline V gene lookup returns CDR1 MNHNY and CDR2 SVGAGI (reference sequence). The CDR3 totals 14 residues.

In the case of this clone: A read error may account for a junction end that differs from germline. This chain links TRBV7-7 with TRBJ2-3; D possibly corresponds to TRBD2 (5 bases). Germline values: CDR1 SSHAT, CDR2 FNYEAQ (reference sequence). The CDR3 loop spans 13 amino acids. Here the CDR3 DNA reads TGTGCTAGCAGCTTCAGTCGGGGAAATACGCAGTATTTT. Translation gives CASSFSRGNTQYF. The full variable domain, in which reference TRBV7-7 and TRBJ2-3 provide the parts outside the CDR3, is GAGVSQSPRYKVTKRGQDVTLRCDPISSHATLYWYQQALGQGPEFLTYFNYEAQPDKSGLPSDRFSAERPEGSISTLTIQRTEQRDSAMYRCASSFSRGNTQYFGPGTRLTVL.

The chain uses TRBV10-1 and TRBJ2-3; 11 nucleotides line up with TRBD2. CDR3 length: 17 amino acids. Germline trimming cut 4 bases from V and 6 bases from J; bases unmatched to any gene: 12. Germline V gene data show CDR1 as WNHNN and CDR2 as SYGVQD (reference sequence). The DNA of the CDR3 is TGCGCCAGCAGTGCTGACCGCCTAGCGGGAGGCCCCGATACGCAGTATTTT. Translated: CASSADRLAGGPDTQYF.

This clone appeared once. The rearrangement links TRBV5-1 to TRBJ1-3; a possible D gene is TRBD1 (6 bases). CDR3 size: 15 residues. V was clipped by 4 bases and J by 0 bases, with 11 bases between them. Germline lookup yields CDR1 SGHRS and CDR2 YFSETQ. The CDR3 DNA sequence: TGCGCCAGCAGCCCAGGGGAGAGCTCTGGAAACACCATATATTTT. This sequence encodes CASSPGESSGNTIYF.

The chain employs TRBV18 and TRBJ2-3, with TRBD1 as a possible D gene (5 bases). V was trimmed by 1 base and J by 2 bases, leaving 16 bases between them. CDR3 size: 17 residues. CDR1 KGHSH and CDR2 LQKENI come from the germline V gene. The CDR3 DNA reads TGTGCCAGCTCACCACGGCTTTCGGACACAGCCACAGATACGCAGTATTTT. As protein: CASSPRLSDTATDTQYF.

The V call is TRBV5-5, the J call TRBJ2-5, with D possibly TRBD1 on 8 matching bases. Trimming cost V 3 bases and J 7 bases, with 16 bases left between them. Germline lookup yields CDR1 SGHKS and CDR2 YYEKEE (reference sequence). CDR3 length: 14 residues. The CDR3 sequence is CASSWGQVAGTQYF. The CDR3 coding sequence is TGTGCCAGCAGCTGGGGACAGGTAGCGGGGACCCAGTACTTC.

The chain combines TRBV5-1 with TRBJ2-5; D not resolved. The ends were cut back, 5 bases at V and 1 base at J, with 15 bases in the middle. CDR1 is SGHRS and CDR2 is YFSETQ in the germline V gene. The CDR3 totals 15 residues. This chain's CDR3 is CASRPWAGLQETQYF. CDR3 nucleotide sequence: TGCGCCAGCAGGCCTTGGGCAGGCCTCCAAGAGACCCAGTACTTC. Drawing the rest from reference TRBV5-1 and TRBJ2-5, the complete variable domain is KAGVTQTPRYLIKTRGQQVTLSCSPISGHRSVSWYQQTPGQGLQFLFEYFSETQRNKGNFPGRFSGRQFSNSRSEMNVSTLELGDSALYLCASRPWAGLQETQYFGPGTRLLVL.

Only one count was recorded for this clone. This sequence joins TRBV28 and TRBJ1-5; no definite D call. The CDR3 covers 15 residues. The germline V and J ends were trimmed by 7 bases and 1 base, with 14 bases remaining between them. Germline V lookup: CDR1 MDHEN, CDR2 SYDVKM. The CDR3 spells CASIPATGSNQPQHF. The CDR3 DNA reads TGTGCCAGCATTCCCGCGACCGGGAGCAATCAGCCCCAGCATTTT.

The gene calls are TRBV6-5 and TRBJ1-1; 7 bases align to TRBD1. Germline V lookup: CDR1 MNHEY, CDR2 SVGAGI. J lost 1 base, V lost 4 bases, and 3 bases had no gene match. This CDR3 region has 14 residues. The DNA of the CDR3 is TGTGCCAGCAGTTCCGGGACAGCGAACACTGAAGCTTTCTTT. This codes for CASSSGTANTEAFF.

The gene calls are TRBV3-1 (or the pseudogene TRBV3-2) and TRBJ1-2; D call uncertain. CDR3 size: 11 residues. V lost 5 bases to trimming and J lost 7 bases, with 8 bases between them. Germline lookup yields CDR1 LGHDT and CDR2 YNNKEL (reference sequence). The DNA for the CDR3 is TGTGCCAGCAGCGCCCCCGGTGGCTACACCTTC. It translates to CASSAPGGYTF.

The rearrangement uses TRBV4-3 and TRBJ1-5; 7 bases are shared with TRBD1. Germline trimming cut 6 bases from V and 3 bases from J; bases unmatched to any gene: 5. The V gene's germline CDR1 is LGHNA and CDR2 YSLEER. The CDR3 covers 14 residues. CDR3 protein: CASSPQGTNQPQHF. For the CDR3, the DNA is TGCGCCAGCAGTCCACAGGGGACCAATCAGCCCCAGCATTTT.

The genes are TRBV7-9 and TRBJ1-6, with TRBD1 identical over 9 bases. V lost 4 bases and J lost 9; bases outside the gene matches: 4. Germline V gene lookup returns CDR1 SEHNR and CDR2 FQNEAQ (reference sequence). The CDR3 runs to 14 residues. This chain's CDR3 is CASSSGTGISPLHF. DNA of the CDR3: TGTGCCAGCAGCTCCGGGACAGGGATTTCACCCCTCCACTTT.

The chain uses TRBV15 and TRBJ2-2; 10 nucleotides align to TRBD2. V was pared by 5 bases and J by 8 bases, with 2 bases of the junction left unmatched. CDR3 length: 13 amino acids. Germline CDR1 reads LNHNV; CDR2 reads YYDKDF (reference sequence). In DNA form, the CDR3 reads TGTGCCACCAGCTCGGGACTAGCGGGGGAGCTGTTTTTT. Protein sequence: CATSSGLAGELFF.

V gene TRBV6-5 combines with J gene TRBJ1-1, with 9 bases that match TRBD1. This CDR3 is built from 15 residues. The ends lost 6 bases at V and 12 bases at J; junction bases unmatched: 17. Germline V gene sequence: CDR1 MNHEY, CDR2 SVGAGI. DNA of the CDR3: TGTGCCAGCAGGCCCCAAGAGCCCCACAGGGGGCGACCTTTCTTT. It encodes CASRPQEPHRGRPFF.